This TCR beta chain was sequenced for a study of early T cells in non-severe SARS-CoV-2 infection. Individually, cDNA molecules had unique molecular identifiers attached to them. TCRdb reprocessed the 5' RACE reads with MiXCR, giving one entry per CDR3 protein. The sample lists about 40,000 distinct CDR3 sequences; about 7.4% were seen once. V was trimmed by 3 bases and J by 2 bases, leaving 8 bases between them. CDR1 and CDR2 (germline): MNHEY, SVGAGI. The CDR3 loop spans 13 amino acids. This clonotype was counted only a few times. Its target is not known. Study-wide points: VDJdb matching skewed toward anti-spike CD8 responses, missing private and CD4 specificities.

V usage is TRBV6-5 and J usage is TRBJ2-7, with D hard to call. This TCR derives from an adult who was a healthcare worker with PCR-confirmed SARS-CoV-2 infection or an uninfected control (not recorded which). Sequencing used whole blood, obtained at baseline. CDR3 nucleotide sequence: TGTGCCAGCAGTTATAGCACCCCCTACGAGCAGTACTTC. Translating gives CASSYSTPYEQYF.